The 13 T cell receptor beta chains in this list originate from one sample, sequenced in a study of blood T cell repertoires in COVID-19. The table came from immunoSEQ multiplex PCR; TCRdb's copy has only in-frame clones and leaves some out. The top ten clones hold around 13% of a sample with around 310,000 clones, around 89% of them seen once. Sequencing input: peripheral blood. These receptors came from a woman aged 55-70 years with acute or convalescent COVID-19.

J is TRBJ1-1 and V is TRBV25-1; no firm D call. Trimming shortened V by 1 base and J by 0 bases, and 3 bases separated the two germline ends. From germline, CDR1 is MGHDK and CDR2 SYGVNS. The CDR3 totals 13 residues. The CDR3, as DNA: TGTGCCAGCAGTGAATTCTTGAACACTGAAGCTTTCTTT. Protein product: CASSEFLNTEAFF.

This chain links TRBV7-2 with TRBJ1-6, with unresolved D. CDR1 and CDR2 (germline): SGHTA, FQGNSA. Trimming cost V 4 bases and J 10 bases, with 5 bases left between them. The CDR3 has 11 amino acids. The CDR3 spells CASSYSSPLHF. CDR3 coding DNA: TGTGCCAGCAGCTACTCCTCACCCCTCCACTTT. Filled out from reference TRBV7-2 and TRBJ1-6, the complete variable domain reads GAGVSQSPSNKVTEKGKDVELRCDPISGHTALYWYRQSLGQGLEFLIYFQGNSAPDKSGLPSDRFSAERTGGSVSTLTIQRTQQEDSAVYLCASSYSSPLHFGNGTRLTVT.

This chain uses TRBV6-5 with TRBJ2-1, with 9 nucleotides matching TRBD2. CDR3 length: 15 amino acids. The V gene end was trimmed by 5 bases and the J gene end by 5 bases; junction bases not matched to a gene: 7. Germline CDR1 MNHEY, CDR2 SVGAGI. In DNA, the CDR3 is TGTGCCAGCAGTCAGACTAGCGGTCCCCACAATGAGCAGTTCTTC. As protein: CASSQTSGPHNEQFF.

The sample holds one count of this clone. This rearrangement joins TRBV18 to TRBJ1-2; 8 bases line up with TRBD1. Looked up from germline, CDR1 is KGHSH and CDR2 is LQKENI. Germline trimming cut 6 bases from V and 6 bases from J; bases unmatched to any gene: 3. The CDR3 sequence is 12 residues long. The CDR3 sequence: CASSPGGHGYTF. As DNA, the CDR3 is TGTGCCAGCTCTCCAGGGGGCCATGGCTACACCTTC.

V gene TRBV7-8 combines with J gene TRBJ2-1; 14 positions match TRBD2. This CDR3 region has 18 residues. V lost 5 bases and J lost 2; bases outside the gene matches: 8. Germline lookup yields CDR1 SGHVS and CDR2 FQNEAQ. The chain's CDR3 is CASSTRTSGRLTYNEQFF. In nucleotides, the CDR3 is TGTGCCAGCAGCACCCGGACTAGCGGGAGGTTAACCTACAATGAGCAGTTCTTC.

J is TRBJ1-5 and V is TRBV19, with D perhaps matching TRBD1 (5 bases). CDR1 is LNHDA and CDR2 is SQIVND in the germline V gene (reference sequence). V was cut by 0 bases and J by 0 bases, with 12 bases left in between. There are 17 residues in the CDR3. In DNA, the CDR3 is TGTGCCAGTAGTATAGACAGGGTGGGATATAGCAATCAGCCCCAGCATTTT. Translated, it gives CASSIDRVGYSNQPQHF. The whole variable domain, filled in from reference TRBV19 and TRBJ1-5, reads DGGITQSPKYLFRKEGQNVTLSCEQNLNHDAMYWYRQDPGQGLRLIYYSQIVNDFQKGDIAEGYSVSREKKESFPLTVTSAQKNPTAFYLCASSIDRVGYSNQPQHFGDGTRLSIL.

This clone was seen a single time. The genes are TRBV9 and TRBJ2-3; 15 bases are shared with TRBD2. CDR3 length equals 17 residues. The junction had 4 bases not matched to a gene; V was cut back by 3 bases and J by 2 bases. Germline-derived CDR1 and CDR2 are SGDLS and YYNGEE. The CDR3 region has the DNA TGTGCCAGCAGCGCCGGGACTAGCGGGGGGTACACAGATACGCAGTATTTT. This encodes CASSAGTSGGYTDTQYF.

The genes are TRBV6-5 and TRBJ2-7, with D tentatively TRBD1 (6 bases). This CDR3 has 12 amino acids. Germline assignment: CDR1 MNHEY and CDR2 SVGAGI. The ends were cut back, 7 bases at V and 5 bases at J, with 12 bases in the middle. The CDR3 coding sequence is TGTGCCAGCACCTTTACAGGGAACGAGCAGTACTTC. This gives the protein CASTFTGNEQYF.

The chain uses TRBV6-5 and TRBJ2-2; the D gene is possibly TRBD2 (7 bases). CDR1 is MNHEY, CDR2 SVGAGI, per germline. CDR3 size: 14 residues. V shed 7 bases and J shed 7 bases, with 16 bases lying between them. The CDR3 nucleotides are TGTGCCAGCACCGACGGGGGAGGGGGCGGGGAGCTGTTTTTT. This gives the protein CASTDGGGGGELFF.

The V gene is TRBV7-2, the J gene TRBJ2-7; D is ambiguous. V was cut by 1 base and J by 2 bases, with 12 bases left in between. CDR1 is SGHTA, CDR2 FQGNSA, per germline. The CDR3 runs to 15 residues. The CDR3, as DNA: TGTGCCAGCAGCTTAGGAGGAACTCCTACCTACGAGCAGTACTTC. Its protein is CASSLGGTPTYEQYF.

The chain couples TRBV27 to TRBJ2-7, with D unclear. V was cut by 6 bases and J by 1 base, with 16 bases left in between. CDR1 is MNHEY and CDR2 is SMNVEV in the germline V gene (reference sequence). This CDR3 comprises 15 residues. The CDR3 loop reads CASSNLQYSSYEQYF. The CDR3 coding sequence is TGTGCCAGCAGCAATCTCCAGTACAGTTCCTACGAGCAGTACTTC.

The chain couples TRBV19 to TRBJ1-2; tentatively, D is TRBD1 (5 bases). The CDR3 is made up of 11 amino acids. The germline V gene has CDR1 LNHDA and CDR2 SQIVND (reference sequence). V was cut by 10 bases and J by 8 bases, with 14 bases left in between. This CDR3 is CATQAGGGYTF. Written as DNA, the CDR3 is TGTGCCACCCAAGCGGGGGGAGGCTACACCTTC. The variable domain in full, completed from reference TRBV19 and TRBJ1-2, reads DGGITQSPKYLFRKEGQNVTLSCEQNLNHDAMYWYRQDPGQGLRLIYYSQIVNDFQKGDIAEGYSVSREKKESFPLTVTSAQKNPTAFYLCATQAGGGYTFGSGTRLTVV.

The gene calls are TRBV28 and TRBJ1-2; TRBD1 is a possible D gene (5 bases). The germline V gene encodes CDR1 MDHEN and CDR2 SYDVKM. With 5 bases removed from V and 1 base from J, the gap between germline ends came to 17 bases. The CDR3 runs 16 residues. CDR3 loop: CASSPPWTRNNYGYTF. CDR3 coding DNA: TGTGCCAGCAGTCCACCTTGGACAAGAAATAACTATGGCTACACCTTC.